The sample holds one count of the clone carrying this TCR beta chain. The source of the sample is a study of OX40 agonist ivuxolimab in advanced cancers. Clones were sequenced by immunoSEQ multiplex PCR, and TCRdb holds only the in-frame ones, with some missing. The sample includes roughly 76,000 clones, 65% to 90% seen only once; the top ten take roughly 3%. This CDR3 contains 15 residues. V dropped 0 bases and J dropped 5; count of bases not matched to a gene: 4. Germline assignment: CDR1 SGHVS and CDR2 FNYEAQ. The receptor's source is an adult with an advanced solid tumor such as melanoma, head and neck, liver or kidney cancer. The starting material was CD4+ or CD8+ T cells sorted from blood, obtained in a trial of the OX40 agonist ivuxolimab. This chain joins TRBV7-6 and TRBJ2-1, with 7 bases lining up with TRBD1. This CDR3 is CASSLAGTEDNEQFF. The CDR3 DNA reads TGTGCCAGCAGCTTAGCCGGGACAGAAGACAATGAGCAGTTCTTC.